Listed here are 17 T cell receptor beta chains from one sample, sequenced in a study of control samples from healthy donors and cancer patients. Assay: immunoSEQ multiplex PCR; the TCRdb copy retains only in-frame clones and omits some. The table has 69,000 or so clones, 85% to 95% seen once. The sequencing input was blood. The receptor source for this set is a woman aged 30 to 39 in good health.

The V and J genes are TRBV28 and TRBJ2-3; 7 nucleotides match TRBD2. V shed 7 bases, J shed 5 bases, and the junction held 9 bases outside the gene matches. Germline lookup yields CDR1 MDHEN and CDR2 SYDVKM. There are 14 residues in the CDR3. This CDR3 is CASTMGGGLDTQYF. As DNA, the CDR3 is TGTGCCAGCACTATGGGGGGAGGGTTAGATACGCAGTATTTT. The full variable domain, completed using reference TRBV28 and TRBJ2-3, is DVKVTQSSRYLVKRTGEKVFLECVQDMDHENMFWYRQDPGLGLRLIYFSYDVKMKEKGDIPEGYSVSREKKERFSLILESASTNQTSMYLCASTMGGGLDTQYFGPGTRLTVL.

The chain carries TRBV9 and TRBJ1-2, with 7 positions matching TRBD1. This CDR3 comprises 12 residues. J gave up 8 bases and V 3 bases, and 4 bases lay outside the gene matches. CDR1 and CDR2 (germline): SGDLS, YYNGEE. The CDR3 loop reads CASSGQGYGYTF. The CDR3 DNA reads as TGTGCCAGCAGCGGACAGGGATACGGCTACACCTTC. The complete variable domain, with remaining parts taken from reference TRBV9 and TRBJ1-2, reads DSGVTQTPKHLITATGQRVTLRCSPRSGDLSVYWYQQSLDQGLQFLIQYYNGEERAKGNILERFSAQQFPDLHSELNLSSLELGDSALYFCASSGQGYGYTFGSGTRLTVV.

V gene TRBV18 combines with J gene TRBJ2-1; 10 bases agree with TRBD1. In germline, CDR1 is KGHSH, CDR2 LQKENI. There are 12 residues in the CDR3. V shed 4 bases, J shed 14 bases, and the junction held 5 bases outside the gene matches. CDR3: CASSLDRGLKFF. For the CDR3, the DNA is TGTGCCAGCTCACTCGACAGGGGGCTGAAGTTCTTC.

The chain combines TRBV27 with TRBJ1-2; tentatively, D is TRBD1 (5 bases). There are 14 residues in the CDR3. V was shortened by 5 bases and J by 6 bases, with 16 bases between the two germline ends. Germline lookup yields CDR1 MNHEY and CDR2 SMNVEV (reference sequence). The CDR3 here is CASSPGPQNHGYTF. The CDR3 region has the DNA TGTGCCAGCAGTCCGGGACCTCAAAATCATGGCTACACCTTC.

The chain has TRBV7-2 and TRBJ2-1, with 8 bases aligning to TRBD1. Germline lookup yields CDR1 SGHTA and CDR2 FQGNSA. Losses at the gene ends were 5 bases for V and 6 bases for J; bases not matched to a gene: 12. The CDR3 is 16 residues long. CDR3 loop: CASSPRDRYIGNEQFF. CDR3 sequence (DNA): TGTGCCAGCAGCCCCCGGGACAGGTATATAGGCAATGAGCAGTTCTTC.

CDR3 region: CASSQAGAGETQYF. The CDR3 nucleotides are TGCGCCAGCAGCCAAGCGGGGGCTGGTGAGACCCAGTACTTC. The genes are TRBV4-1 and TRBJ2-5; D may match TRBD1 or TRBD2 (6 bases each). The CDR3 length is 14 residues. Trimming stripped 1 base from V and 5 bases from J, with 11 bases between. Germline V gives CDR1 MGHRA, CDR2 YSYEKL.

CDR3: CASSLQYERGRETQYF. The CDR3 region has the DNA TGTGCCAGCAGCTTACAATACGAGCGGGGAAGAGAGACCCAGTACTTC. The gene calls are TRBV7-2 and TRBJ2-5; the match to TRBD2 covers 7 bases. This CDR3 has 16 residues. CDR1 is SGHTA, CDR2 FQGNSA, per germline. With V trimmed by 2 bases and J by 4 bases, 10 bases remained unmatched.

The DNA of the CDR3 is TGTGCCAGCAGTGACGGGCGGAATAGCAATCAGCCCCAGCATTTT. Amino acid sequence: CASSDGRNSNQPQHF. The rearrangement links TRBV2 to TRBJ1-5; D remains ambiguous. This CDR3 is built from 15 residues. Germline V gives CDR1 SNHLY, CDR2 FYNNEI. Trimming pared 3 bases from V and 0 bases from J, leaving 9 bases between.

The chain is built from TRBV5-1 and TRBJ1-1; TRBD1 aligns across 9 bases. CDR3 length: 14 residues. V lost 4 bases and J lost 4; bases outside the gene matches: 5. CDR1 and CDR2 from the germline V gene are SGHRS and YFSETQ. The chain's CDR3 is CASSLQGAFTEAFF. The CDR3 nucleotides are TGCGCCAGCAGCCTACAGGGGGCATTCACTGAAGCTTTCTTT.

The chain couples TRBV6-5 to TRBJ2-1; TRBD1 aligns across 11 bases. V shed 2 bases, J shed 7 bases, and the junction held 4 bases outside the gene matches. Germline CDR1 reads MNHEY; CDR2 reads SVGAGI. The CDR3 loop spans 15 amino acids. The CDR3 loop is CASSYGTGGRNEQFF. In DNA, the CDR3 is TGTGCCAGCAGTTACGGGACAGGGGGGCGGAATGAGCAGTTCTTC.

There are a few counts of this clone. This rearrangement joins TRBV7-8 to TRBJ2-2; TRBD1 aligns across 7 bases. V dropped 4 bases and J dropped 1; count of bases not matched to a gene: 0. The CDR3 totals 14 residues. Germline V gene sequence: CDR1 SGHVS, CDR2 FQNEAQ. CDR3 bases: TGTGCCAGCAGCTGGGACAGGAACACCGGGGAGCTGTTTTTT. Encoded protein: CASSWDRNTGELFF.

The chain joins TRBV6-4 to TRBJ1-5, with D perhaps matching TRBD1 (5 bases). The CDR3 spans 17 residues. Germline values: CDR1 MRHNA, CDR2 SNTAGT. Trimming removed 5 bases at V and 0 bases at J, with 17 bases between. The DNA of the CDR3 is TGTGCCAGCAGTTGGGCAGGGATGGGGCCTAGCAATCAGCCCCAGCATTTT. Encoded protein: CASSWAGMGPSNQPQHF.

This chain connects TRBV18 to TRBJ1-2, with D hard to call. V shed 1 base and J shed 5 bases, with 11 bases lying between them. Germline CDR1 KGHSH, CDR2 LQKENI. The CDR3 loop spans 14 amino acids. The CDR3 spells CASSPQDLAYGYTF. The CDR3 nucleotides read TGTGCCAGCTCACCACAAGACCTCGCTTATGGCTACACCTTC.

Comments on this clone: One end of the junction does not line up with germline, which may come from a read error. The chain carries TRBV27 and TRBJ1-6; D gene unclear. Germline CDR1 and CDR2: MNHEY and SMNVEV (reference sequence). CDR3 length: 15 residues. The CDR3 DNA follows: TGTGCCAGCAGTTTATTTATCGGCGGTAATTCATCCCTCCACTTT. Translating it yields CASSLFIGGNSSLHF.

The chain employs TRBV10-3 and TRBJ1-1; 8 bases are shared with TRBD1. Per the germline V gene, CDR1 is ENHRY and CDR2 is SYGVKD. With 6 bases clipped from V and 4 bases from J, the junction kept 4 bases outside the gene matches. CDR3 length: 13 amino acids. CDR3 sequence reads: CAIRPGGSTEAFF. The CDR3, as DNA: TGTGCCATCAGGCCAGGGGGCTCCACTGAAGCTTTCTTT.

This chain links TRBV9 with TRBJ2-2, with D possibly TRBD2 on 6 matching bases. V was trimmed by 0 bases and J by 4 bases, leaving 19 bases between them. Germline CDR1 and CDR2: SGDLS and YYNGEE. The CDR3 is 18 residues long. This CDR3 is CASSVVPRGGWGTGELFF. The CDR3 nucleotides read TGTGCCAGCAGCGTAGTCCCCCGTGGAGGGTGGGGCACCGGGGAGCTGTTTTTT.

This clone was recorded once. The V and J genes are TRBV6-5 and TRBJ2-2; 7 positions match TRBD1. Germline assignment: CDR1 MNHEY and CDR2 SVGAGI. This CDR3 has 15 residues. The ends lost 2 bases at V and 0 bases at J; junction bases unmatched: 0. In nucleotides, the CDR3 is TGTGCCAGCAGTTACACAGGGGCGAACACCGGGGAGCTGTTTTTT. Its translation is CASSYTGANTGELFF.